In this sample, the clone carrying this T cell receptor beta chain turned up a few times. Mouse gene names apply. The read ends 4 residues before the CDR3 terminus; that terminus is restored from the germline J gene. Markers used for sorting pooled cutaneous lymph node cells were CD4, CD8alpha, NKG2D, NKG2ACE and others. This sample stems from a study of CD8+ T cells in alopecia areata. This CDR3 contains 14 residues. Trimming took 1 base from V and 1 from J, leaving 6 bases between them. Germline lookup yields CDR1 NNHNN and CDR2 SYGAGS (reference sequence). cDNA reverse transcribed from extracted RNA served as the sequencing template. Data came from immunoSEQ multiplex PCR; TCRdb stores just in-frame clones and leaves some out. There are roughly 260,000 clones in the sample, none observed a single time.

This chain connects TRBV13-2 to TRBJ2-1; no firm D call. What was sequenced was CD4+ T cells sorted from a lymph node. This TCR was recovered from a C3H/HeJ mouse with alopecia areata. The MHC haplotype recorded for the strain is H2-k. The CDR3 spells CASGDSRNYAEQFF. Incomplete CDR3 DNA: TGTGCCAGCGGTGATTCAAGGAACTATGCT.